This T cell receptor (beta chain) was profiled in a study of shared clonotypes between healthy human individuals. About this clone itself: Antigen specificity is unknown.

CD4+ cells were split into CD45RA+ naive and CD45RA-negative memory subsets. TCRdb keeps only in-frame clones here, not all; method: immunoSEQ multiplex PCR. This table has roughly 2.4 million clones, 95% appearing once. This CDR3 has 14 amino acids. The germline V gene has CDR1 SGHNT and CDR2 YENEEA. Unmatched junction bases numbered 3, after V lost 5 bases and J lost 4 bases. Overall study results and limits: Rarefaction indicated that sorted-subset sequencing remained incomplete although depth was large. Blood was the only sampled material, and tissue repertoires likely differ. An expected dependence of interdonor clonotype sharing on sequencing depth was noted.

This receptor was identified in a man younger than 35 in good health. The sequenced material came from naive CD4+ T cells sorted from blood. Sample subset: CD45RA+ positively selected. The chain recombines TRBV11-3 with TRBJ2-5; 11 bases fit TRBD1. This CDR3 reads CASSRTGGGETQYF. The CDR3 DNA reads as TGTGCCAGCAGCCGGACAGGGGGCGGAGAGACCCAGTACTTC.